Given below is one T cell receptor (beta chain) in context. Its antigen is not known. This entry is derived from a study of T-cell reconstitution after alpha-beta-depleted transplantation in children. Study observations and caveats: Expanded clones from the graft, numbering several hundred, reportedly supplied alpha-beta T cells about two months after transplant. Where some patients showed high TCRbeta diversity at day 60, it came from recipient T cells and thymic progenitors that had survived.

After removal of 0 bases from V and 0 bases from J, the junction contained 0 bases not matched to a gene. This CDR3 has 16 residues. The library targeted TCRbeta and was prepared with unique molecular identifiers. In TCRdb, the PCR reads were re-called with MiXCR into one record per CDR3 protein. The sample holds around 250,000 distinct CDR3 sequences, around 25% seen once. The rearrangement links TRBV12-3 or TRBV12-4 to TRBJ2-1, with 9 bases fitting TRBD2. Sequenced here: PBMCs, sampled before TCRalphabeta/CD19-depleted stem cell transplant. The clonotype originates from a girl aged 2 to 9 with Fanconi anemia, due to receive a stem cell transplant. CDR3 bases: TGTGCCAGCAGTTTAGCTAGCGGGAGCTCCTACAATGAGCAGTTCTTC. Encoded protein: CASSLASGSSYNEQFF.